The entry below gives a single T cell receptor beta chain sequence along with its context. This CDR3 has 16 amino acids. After removal of 4 bases from V and 5 bases from J, the junction contained 4 bases not matched to a gene. The germline V gene encodes CDR1 MNHNS and CDR2 SASEGT. This entry belongs to a study of blood T cell repertoires in COVID-19. Whole-study context: Acute and convalescent COVID-19 specimens originated in the United States, Italy and Spain.

TCRdb's table, derived via immunoSEQ multiplex PCR, lists solely in-frame clones and lacks some. The sample consists of about 190,000 clones, around 79% of them appearing once. The chain couples TRBV6-1 to TRBJ2-5, with 16 nucleotides matching TRBD2. The receptor was derived from a man aged 50 to 59 who had recovered from COVID-19. The sequencing input was peripheral blood. CDR3 sequence (DNA): TGTGCCAGCAGTGTGGGACTAGCGGGAGGGGCGGAGACCCAGTACTTC. Translation gives CASSVGLAGGAETQYF.